A selection of T cell receptor beta chains follows, all from one sample in a study of STAT5B mutations in CD4+ large granular lymphocyte leukemia. Method: immunoSEQ multiplex PCR; TCRdb's copy keeps in-frame clones and lacks some. The sample lists around 38,000 clones; 70% to 90% were seen once. The source material was CD4+ T cells from blood buffy coats. The source is a human donor in good health. CDR3s include the opening cysteine and the closing phenylalanine or tryptophan. Fields, in order: J gene, V gene, CDR3 protein.

TRBJ1-2	TRBV9	CASSVRDRAVGGSGYTF
TRBJ2-3	TRBV7-2	CASSRTVRTDTQYF
TRBJ2-2	TRBV6-1	CASDRGLAGTGELFF
TRBJ1-1	TRBV5-6	CASSSDVSSAFF
TRBJ2-7	TRBV5-6	CASSLHGLAGIYEQYF
TRBJ2-3	TRBV19	CASRRGTSSTDTQYF
TRBJ2-7	TRBV13	CASSPPGTGAEYEQYF
TRBJ1-1	TRBV6-5	CASSYSWAGDTEAFF
TRBJ2-2	TRBV28	CASNEASGNTGELFF
TRBJ2-7	TRBV11-2	CASSFAFLDGSSYEQYF
TRBJ2-7	TRBV27	CASKRLGQGGEQYF
TRBJ2-7	TRBV28	CASGRTSPYEQYF